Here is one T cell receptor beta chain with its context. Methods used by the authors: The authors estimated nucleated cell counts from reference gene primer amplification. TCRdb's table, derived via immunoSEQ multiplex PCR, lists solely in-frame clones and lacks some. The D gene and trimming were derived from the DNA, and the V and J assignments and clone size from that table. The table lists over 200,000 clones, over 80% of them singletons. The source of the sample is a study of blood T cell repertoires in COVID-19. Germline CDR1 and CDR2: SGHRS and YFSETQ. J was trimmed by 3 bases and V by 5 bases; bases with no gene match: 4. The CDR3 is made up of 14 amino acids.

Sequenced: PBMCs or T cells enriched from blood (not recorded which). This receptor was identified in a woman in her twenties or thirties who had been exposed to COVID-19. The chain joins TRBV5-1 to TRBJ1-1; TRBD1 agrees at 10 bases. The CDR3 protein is CASRSGTGDTEAFF. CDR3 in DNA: TGCGCCAGCAGGTCCGGGACAGGGGACACTGAAGCTTTCTTT.